This passage covers 16 T cell receptor beta chains from one sample sequenced in a study of beta chain features in type 1 diabetes. Study-wide findings and caveats: For Type 1 diabetes patients, all four CD4+ subsets carried TCRB CDR3s that were moderately but significantly shorter.

The isolated RNA, all of it, was reverse transcribed, so expressed TCRB transcripts were what got sequenced. The protocol was immunoSEQ multiplex PCR, while the TCRdb copy is restricted to in-frame clones and leaves out a portion. Of more than 250,000 clones in the sample, about 20% were seen once. The antigens these receptors bind are not known. Sequenced sample: naive CD4+ T cells from blood. The source is a woman aged 40-49 years with type 1 diabetes.

The chain links TRBV15 to TRBJ2-5; TRBD1 might be the D (6 bases). The germline V and J ends were trimmed by 0 bases and 0 bases, with 14 bases remaining between them. Germline values: CDR1 LNHNV, CDR2 YYDKDF (reference sequence). This CDR3 has 17 amino acids. CDR3: CATSRDAGTPYQETQYF. The CDR3, as DNA: TGTGCCACCAGCAGAGACGCCGGGACACCGTACCAAGAGACCCAGTACTTC.

The V call is TRBV5-1, the J call TRBJ2-7, with 7 positions matching TRBD1. V lost 0 bases, J lost 2 bases, and 5 bases stayed unmatched. Germline-derived CDR1 and CDR2 are SGHRS and YFSETQ. This CDR3 comprises 15 residues. CDR3 coding DNA: TGCGCCAGCAGCTTGGCCGGGACAGTCACCTACGAGCAGTACTTC. Amino acid sequence: CASSLAGTVTYEQYF.

This clone turned up a few times. The genes are TRBV7-3 and TRBJ2-1, with D perhaps matching TRBD1 (5 bases). The CDR3 spans 13 residues. Trimming removed 3 bases from V and 6 bases from J, with 9 bases in between. Germline CDR1 reads SGHTA; CDR2 reads FQGTGA. The CDR3 spells CASSFEGANEQFF. The CDR3 nucleotides are TGTGCCAGCAGCTTTGAAGGGGCCAATGAGCAGTTCTTC. Supplemented by reference TRBV7-3 and TRBJ2-1, the full variable domain reads GAGVSQTPSNKVTEKGKYVELRCDPISGHTALYWYRQSLGQGPEFLIYFQGTGAADDSGLPNDRFFAVRPEGSVSTLKIQRTERGDSAVYLCASSFEGANEQFFGPGTRLTVL.

V and J are TRBV7-8 and TRBJ2-1; no clear D. The CDR3 is made up of 16 amino acids. V lost 1 base and J 0 bases, leaving 10 bases between the germline ends. Germline CDR1 and CDR2: SGHVS and FQNEAQ. The CDR3 region is CASSLVGGFSYNEQFF. The CDR3 DNA is TGTGCCAGCAGCTTAGTCGGCGGTTTCTCCTACAATGAGCAGTTCTTC. The complete variable domain, with remaining parts taken from reference TRBV7-8 and TRBJ2-1, reads GAGVSQSPRYKVAKRGQDVALRCDPISGHVSLFWYQQALGQGPEFLTYFQNEAQLDKSGLPSDRFFAERPEGSVSTLKIQRTQQEDSAVYLCASSLVGGFSYNEQFFGPGTRLTVL.

The rearrangement joins TRBV6-5 to TRBJ1-5; a possible D gene is TRBD1 (5 bases). The germline V gene encodes CDR1 MNHEY and CDR2 SVGAGI. This CDR3 has 15 amino acids. Trimming pared 5 bases from V and 3 bases from J, leaving 14 bases between. Written as DNA, the CDR3 is TGTGCCAGCAGTACCCGACAGTTTTCCAATCAGCCCCAGCATTTT. Translation gives CASSTRQFSNQPQHF.

This clone was seen a handful of times. The rearrangement joins TRBV2 to TRBJ1-1; a weak D match, TRBD1 (5 bases). Germline CDR1 reads SNHLY; CDR2 reads FYNNEI. The V gene lost 6 bases and the J gene lost 2 bases, with 10 bases spanning the gap. This CDR3 is built from 13 residues. CDR3 sequence: CASRDQGNTEAFF. In DNA form, the CDR3 reads TGTGCCAGCAGGGACCAGGGAAACACTGAAGCTTTCTTT.

For this clone: Sequence at one end of the junction differs from germline and may be a read error. The chain has TRBV20-1 and TRBJ2-7; weak D call: TRBD1 (6 bases). This CDR3 spans 10 amino acids. Germline V gene lookup returns CDR1 DFQATT and CDR2 SNEGSKA (reference sequence). CDR3 sequence reads: CSAYDRTSNF. In DNA, the CDR3 is TGCAGTGCTTACGACAGGACTTCGAACTTC.

The chain recombines TRBV5-1 with TRBJ1-5; 10 bases fit TRBD1. The CDR3 consists of 15 residues. V was pared by 3 bases and J by 7 bases, with 7 bases of the junction left unmatched. The V gene's germline CDR1 is SGHRS and CDR2 YFSETQ. CDR3 bases: TGCGCCAGCAGCTATGGGACAGGGGAAGGACAGCCCCAGCATTTT. It encodes CASSYGTGEGQPQHF.

In this sample, this clone turned up a few times. The rearrangement uses TRBV4-2 and TRBJ2-1; 7 bases line up with TRBD1. Unmatched junction bases numbered 7, after V lost 3 bases and J lost 11 bases. CDR1 is LGHNA, CDR2 YNFKEQ, per germline. This CDR3 comprises 13 residues. The CDR3 region has the DNA TGTGCCAGCAGCCAGTTAAGACAGGGCCAGCAGTTCTTC. Protein product: CASSQLRQGQQFF.

J is TRBJ2-1 and V is TRBV28; 9 bases are shared with TRBD2. This CDR3 has 14 residues. Germline CDR1 MDHEN, CDR2 SYDVKM. After removal of 5 bases from V and 7 bases from J, the junction contained 6 bases not matched to a gene. The CDR3 nucleotides are TGTGCCAGCAGTAGGGTAGCGGGAGTAAATGAGCAGTTCTTC. Its translation is CASSRVAGVNEQFF.

This clone has more than one count but fewer than ten. The gene calls are TRBV5-4 and TRBJ2-5; 8 bases are a match to TRBD1. The V gene end was trimmed by 0 bases and the J gene end by 2 bases; junction bases not matched to a gene: 3. CDR1 is SGHNT, CDR2 YYREEE, per germline (reference sequence). This CDR3 is 15 amino acids long. The CDR3 sequence is CASSLGTGPQETQYF. The CDR3 DNA sequence: TGTGCCAGCAGCTTGGGGACAGGGCCTCAAGAGACCCAGTACTTC.

This sequence joins TRBV5-1 and TRBJ1-2; 9 nucleotides match TRBD1. The junction had 5 bases not matched to a gene; V was cut back by 0 bases and J by 8 bases. CDR3 length: 14 residues. The germline V gene has CDR1 SGHRS and CDR2 YFSETQ. The CDR3 here is CASSLDRGQGGYTF. The CDR3 region has the DNA TGCGCCAGCAGCTTGGACAGGGGGCAAGGAGGCTACACCTTC.

This chain links TRBV18 with TRBJ2-1, with TRBD2 matching over 11 bases. This CDR3 has 15 residues. With V trimmed by 6 bases and J by 10 bases, 11 bases remained unmatched. Germline V gene sequence: CDR1 KGHSH, CDR2 LQKENI. DNA for the CDR3: TGTGCCAGCTCGCGAATGACTAGCGGGATTGAGGAGCAGTTCTTC. Translation gives CASSRMTSGIEEQFF. Based on the CDR3 plus reference TRBV18 and TRBJ2-1, the full variable domain is NAGVMQNPRHLVRRRGQEARLRCSPMKGHSHVYWYRQLPEEGLKFMVYLQKENIIDESGMPKERFSAEFPKEGPSILRIQQVVRGDSAAYFCASSRMTSGIEEQFFGPGTRLTVL.

This clone was counted once. The chain links TRBV19 to TRBJ2-7; 9 bases are a match to TRBD1. Losses at the gene ends were 5 bases for V and 2 bases for J; bases not matched to a gene: 7. CDR3 size: 15 residues. CDR1 is LNHDA, CDR2 SQIVND, per germline (reference sequence). The CDR3 sequence: CASSLGGTGTYEQYF. The DNA of the CDR3 is TGTGCCAGTAGTCTCGGTGGGACAGGGACCTACGAGCAGTACTTC.

This sequence joins TRBV19 and TRBJ1-2; 7 positions agree with TRBD1. The CDR3 spans 13 residues. Germline assignment: CDR1 LNHDA and CDR2 SQIVND (reference sequence). Unmatched junction bases numbered 9, after V lost 7 bases and J lost 7 bases. The CDR3 nucleotides are TGTGCCAGTACCATGACAGGGCTGGGTGGCTACACCTTC. Encoded protein: CASTMTGLGGYTF.

This chain connects TRBV2 to TRBJ2-5; 7 positions match TRBD1. The J segment lost 5 bases and the V segment lost 6 bases, leaving 9 bases of the junction unmatched. The CDR3 extends over 14 amino acids. From germline, CDR1 is SNHLY and CDR2 FYNNEI. This CDR3 reads CASRRDSPGETQYF. As DNA, the CDR3 is TGTGCCAGCAGGAGGGACAGTCCTGGGGAGACCCAGTACTTC.